Presented here are 10 T cell receptor beta chains from one specimen sequenced in a study of T cell responses to AZD1222 COVID-19 vaccine. Here immunoSEQ multiplex PCR was the method, and the copy in TCRdb shows in-frame clones only, minus some. The table has around 150,000 clones, 94% seen once. The material sequenced was peripheral blood, taken on day 0 of AZD1222 vaccination. The receptors originated from an adult in good health.

The CDR3 region is CASSLGVKAGNQETQYF. In DNA, the CDR3 is TGTGCCAGCAGCTTAGGAGTCAAAGCCGGCAACCAAGAGACCCAGTACTTC. The chain is built from TRBV7-7 and TRBJ2-5; D is unclear. This CDR3 has 17 amino acids. Germline lookup yields CDR1 SSHAT and CDR2 FNYEAQ (reference sequence). Trimming stripped 1 base from V and 0 bases from J, with 15 bases between. Filled out from reference TRBV7-7 and TRBJ2-5, the complete variable domain reads GAGVSQSPRYKVTKRGQDVTLRCDPISSHATLYWYQQALGQGPEFLTYFNYEAQPDKSGLPSDRFSAERPEGSISTLTIQRTEQRDSAMYRCASSLGVKAGNQETQYFGPGTRLLVL.

This clone is a singleton in its sample. This chain joins TRBV7-9 and TRBJ1-2; no firm D call. CDR1 is SEHNR and CDR2 is FQNEAQ in the germline V gene (reference sequence). Trimming took off 1 base at V and 3 bases at J, with 15 bases between the two ends. This CDR3 region has 16 residues. CDR3 amino acids: CASSLELSPVYYGYTF. The CDR3 region has the DNA TGTGCCAGCAGCTTAGAACTATCGCCAGTCTACTATGGCTACACCTTC.

The rearrangement links TRBV28 to TRBJ2-7; D unresolved. The CDR3 is 14 residues long. Germline V gene sequence: CDR1 MDHEN, CDR2 SYDVKM. Trimming removed 3 bases at V and 7 bases at J, with 16 bases between. The CDR3 sequence: CASSLSGGSREQYV. The CDR3 DNA reads as TGTGCCAGCAGTTTGTCAGGCGGCTCTAGAGAGCAGTACGTC.

V gene TRBV3-1 (or the pseudogene TRBV3-2) combines with J gene TRBJ1-4; perhaps TRBD1 as D (5 bases). This CDR3 region has 14 residues. Germline V gene sequence: CDR1 LGHDT, CDR2 YNNKEL (reference sequence). V was pared by 4 bases and J by 8 bases, with 14 bases between. In DNA, the CDR3 is TGTGCCAGCAGCCCCACCGGGACGGGGGAAAAACTGTTTTTT. Residues: CASSPTGTGEKLFF.

V and J are TRBV19 and TRBJ1-6, with 10 bases aligning to TRBD1. This CDR3 region has 14 residues. Germline V gives CDR1 LNHDA, CDR2 SQIVND (reference sequence). V was clipped by 9 bases and J by 10 bases; unmatched bases: 9. CDR3 loop: CASWDRGTSSPLHF. CDR3 sequence (DNA): TGTGCCAGCTGGGACAGGGGAACGAGCTCACCCCTCCACTTT.

The rearrangement joins TRBV5-1 to TRBJ1-2, with D unresolved. CDR1 SGHRS and CDR2 YFSETQ come from the germline V gene. The CDR3 length is 12 residues. Trimming stripped 0 bases from V and 4 bases from J, with 4 bases between. The CDR3 sequence is CASSLDRYGYTF. The CDR3 coding sequence is TGCGCCAGCAGCTTGGACCGCTATGGCTACACCTTC.

The V gene is TRBV7-6, the J gene TRBJ2-1; D is ambiguous. The V gene's germline CDR1 is SGHVS and CDR2 FNYEAQ. V lost 3 bases and J 0 bases, leaving 9 bases between the germline ends. CDR3 length equals 15 residues. The CDR3 DNA sequence: TGTGCCAGCAGCTTCGGGTGGAGCTCCTACAATGAGCAGTTCTTC. Protein product: CASSFGWSSYNEQFF.

This clone was observed a single time. The chain recombines TRBV7-8 with TRBJ1-2, with no clear D. V lost 6 bases to trimming and J lost 4 bases, with 15 bases between them. CDR1 is SGHVS and CDR2 is FQNEAQ in the germline V gene. This CDR3 has 14 residues. The CDR3 protein is CASSLHAAGYGYTF. The DNA of the CDR3 is TGTGCCAGCAGTCTACACGCGGCGGGCTATGGCTACACCTTC.

The V gene is TRBV5-1, the J gene TRBJ1-1; the D is unclear. The V gene's germline CDR1 is SGHRS and CDR2 YFSETQ. V was shortened by 4 bases and J by 3 bases, with 16 bases between the two germline ends. This CDR3 has 15 residues. In nucleotides, the CDR3 is TGCGCCAGCAGCGTCGTGGGGAATTGGGACACTGAAGCTTTCTTT. This encodes CASSVVGNWDTEAFF.

The CDR3 DNA is TGTGCCAGCAGCGTAGGCACGGGTGCAACTAATGAAAAACTGTTTTTT. This gives the protein CASSVGTGATNEKLFF. The rearrangement joins TRBV9 to TRBJ1-4; no clear D gene. Trimming removed 0 bases at V and 0 bases at J, with 9 bases between. CDR3 length equals 16 residues. The germline gives CDR1 SGDLS, CDR2 YYNGEE.